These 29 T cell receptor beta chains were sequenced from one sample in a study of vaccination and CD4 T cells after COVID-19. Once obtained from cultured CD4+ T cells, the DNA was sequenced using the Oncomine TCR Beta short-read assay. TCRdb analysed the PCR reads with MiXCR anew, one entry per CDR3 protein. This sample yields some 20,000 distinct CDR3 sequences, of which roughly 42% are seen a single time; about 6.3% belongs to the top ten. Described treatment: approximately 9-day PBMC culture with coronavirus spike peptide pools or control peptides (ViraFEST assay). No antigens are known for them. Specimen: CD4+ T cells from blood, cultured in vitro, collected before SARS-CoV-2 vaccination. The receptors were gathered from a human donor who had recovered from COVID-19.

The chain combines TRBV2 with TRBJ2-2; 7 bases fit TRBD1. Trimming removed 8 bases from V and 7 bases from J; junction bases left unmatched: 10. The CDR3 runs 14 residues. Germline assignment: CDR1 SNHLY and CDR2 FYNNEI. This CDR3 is CASSENRGGGELFF. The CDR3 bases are TGTGCCAGCTCGGAGAACAGGGGCGGCGGGGAGCTGTTTTTT. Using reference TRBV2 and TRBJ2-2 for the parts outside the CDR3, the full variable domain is EPEVTQTPSHQVTQMGQEVILRCVPISNHLYFYWYRQILGQKVEFLVSFYNNEISEKSEIFDDQFSVERPDGSNFTLKIRSTKLEDSAMYFCASSENRGGGELFFGEGSRLTVL.

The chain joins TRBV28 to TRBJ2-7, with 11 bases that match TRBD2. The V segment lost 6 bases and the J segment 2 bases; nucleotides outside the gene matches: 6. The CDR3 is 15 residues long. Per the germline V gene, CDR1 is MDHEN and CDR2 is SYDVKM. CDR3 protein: CASSELSGRAYEQYF. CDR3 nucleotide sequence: TGTGCCAGCAGCGAACTTAGCGGGAGGGCCTACGAGCAGTACTTC.

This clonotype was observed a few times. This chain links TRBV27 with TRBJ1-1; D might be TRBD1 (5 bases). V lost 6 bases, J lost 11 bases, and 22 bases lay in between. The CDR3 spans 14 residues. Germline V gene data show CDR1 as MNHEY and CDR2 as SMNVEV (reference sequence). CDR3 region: CASSPKRQTSFAFF. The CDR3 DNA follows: TGTGCCAGCAGCCCCAAGAGACAGACCAGTTTCGCTTTCTTT.

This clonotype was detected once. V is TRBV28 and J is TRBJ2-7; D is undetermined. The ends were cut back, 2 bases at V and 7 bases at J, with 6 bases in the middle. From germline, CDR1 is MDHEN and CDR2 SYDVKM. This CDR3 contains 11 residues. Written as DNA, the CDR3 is TGTGCCAGCAGTTTACGTTTAGAGCAGTACTTC. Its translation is CASSLRLEQYF.

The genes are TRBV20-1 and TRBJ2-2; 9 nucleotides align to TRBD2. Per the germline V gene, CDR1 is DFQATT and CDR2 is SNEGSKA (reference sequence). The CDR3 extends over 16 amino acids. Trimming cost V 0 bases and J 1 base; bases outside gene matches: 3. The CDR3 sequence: CSARDQLAGNTGELFF. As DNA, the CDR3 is TGCAGTGCTAGAGATCAACTAGCGGGGAACACCGGGGAGCTGTTTTTT.

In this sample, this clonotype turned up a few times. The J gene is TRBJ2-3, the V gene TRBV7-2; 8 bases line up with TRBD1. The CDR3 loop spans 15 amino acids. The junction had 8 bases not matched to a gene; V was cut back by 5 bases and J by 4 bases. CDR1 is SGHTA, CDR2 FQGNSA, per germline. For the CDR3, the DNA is TGTGCCAGCAGCCTAATAGGACAGGGCTCAGATACGCAGTATTTT. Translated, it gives CASSLIGQGSDTQYF.

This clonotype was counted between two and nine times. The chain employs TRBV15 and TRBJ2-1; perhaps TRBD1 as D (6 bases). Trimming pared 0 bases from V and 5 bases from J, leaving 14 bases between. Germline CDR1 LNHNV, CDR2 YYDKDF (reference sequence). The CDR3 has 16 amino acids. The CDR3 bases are TGTGCCACCAGCAGAGATCAATTGACAGGAGACAATGAGCAGTTCTTC. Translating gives CATSRDQLTGDNEQFF.

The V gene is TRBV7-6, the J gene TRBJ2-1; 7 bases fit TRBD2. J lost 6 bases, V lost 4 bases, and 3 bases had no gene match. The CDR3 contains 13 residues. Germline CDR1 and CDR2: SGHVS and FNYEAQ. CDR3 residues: CASSYSGRNEQFF. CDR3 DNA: TGTGCCAGCAGCTATAGCGGGCGCAATGAGCAGTTCTTC.

CDR3 amino acids: CASSSRGPPQAGELFF. As DNA, the CDR3 is TGCGCCAGCAGCTCCCGGGGCCCACCCCAGGCCGGGGAGCTGTTTTTT. J is TRBJ2-2 and V is TRBV4-3; D possibly matches TRBD1 or TRBD2 (5 bases each). This CDR3 has 16 residues. Deletions cut 5 bases from V and 6 bases from J, with 19 bases between. Looked up from germline, CDR1 is LGHNA and CDR2 is YSLEER.

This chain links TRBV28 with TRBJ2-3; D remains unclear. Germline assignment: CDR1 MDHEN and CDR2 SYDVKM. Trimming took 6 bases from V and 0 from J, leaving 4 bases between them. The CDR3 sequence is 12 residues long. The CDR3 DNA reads TGTGCCAGCAGATCTAGCACAGATACGCAGTATTTT. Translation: CASRSSTDTQYF.

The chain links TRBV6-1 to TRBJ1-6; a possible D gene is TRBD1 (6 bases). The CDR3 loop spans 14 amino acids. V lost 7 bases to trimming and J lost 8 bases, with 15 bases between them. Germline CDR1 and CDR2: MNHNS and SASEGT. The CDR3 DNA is TGTGCCAGCAAACATCGGACAGTCTATTCACCCCTCCACTTT. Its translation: CASKHRTVYSPLHF.

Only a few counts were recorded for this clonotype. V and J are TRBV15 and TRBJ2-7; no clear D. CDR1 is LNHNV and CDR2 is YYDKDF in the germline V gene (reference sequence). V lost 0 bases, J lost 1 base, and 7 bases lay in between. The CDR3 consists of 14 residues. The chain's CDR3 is CATSRDPGSYEQYF. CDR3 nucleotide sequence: TGTGCCACCAGCAGAGATCCCGGTTCCTACGAGCAGTACTTC.

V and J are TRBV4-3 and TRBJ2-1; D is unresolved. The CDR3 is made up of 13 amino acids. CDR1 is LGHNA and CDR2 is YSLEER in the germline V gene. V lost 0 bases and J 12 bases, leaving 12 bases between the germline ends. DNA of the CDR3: TGCGCCAGCAGCCAAGATACTTTAACGTGGCAGTTCTTC. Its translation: CASSQDTLTWQFF.

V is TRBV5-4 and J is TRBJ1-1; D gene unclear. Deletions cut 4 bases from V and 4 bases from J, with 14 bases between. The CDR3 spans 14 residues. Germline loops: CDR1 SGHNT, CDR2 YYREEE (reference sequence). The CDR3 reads CASSRIEVSTEAFF. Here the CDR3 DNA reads TGTGCCAGCAGCCGCATAGAAGTGAGCACTGAAGCTTTCTTT.

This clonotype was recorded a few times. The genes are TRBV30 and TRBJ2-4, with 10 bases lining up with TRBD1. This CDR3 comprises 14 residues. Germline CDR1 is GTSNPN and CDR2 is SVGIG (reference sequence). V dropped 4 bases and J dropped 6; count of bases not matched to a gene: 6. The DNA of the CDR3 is TGTGCCTGGAACCGGGACAGGGGAGGAAACATTCAGTACTTC. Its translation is CAWNRDRGGNIQYF.

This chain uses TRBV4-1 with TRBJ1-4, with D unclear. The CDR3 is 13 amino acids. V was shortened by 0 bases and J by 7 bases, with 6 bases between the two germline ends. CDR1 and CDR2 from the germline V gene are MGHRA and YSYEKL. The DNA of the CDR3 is TGCGCCAGCAGCCAAGATGAAAGTGAAAAACTGTTTTTT. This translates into CASSQDESEKLFF.

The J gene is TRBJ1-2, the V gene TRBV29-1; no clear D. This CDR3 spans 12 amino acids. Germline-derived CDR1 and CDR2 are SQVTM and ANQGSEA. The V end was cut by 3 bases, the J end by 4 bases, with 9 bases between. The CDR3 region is CSVDSGLYGYTF. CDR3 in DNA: TGCAGCGTTGATTCGGGTCTCTATGGCTACACCTTC.

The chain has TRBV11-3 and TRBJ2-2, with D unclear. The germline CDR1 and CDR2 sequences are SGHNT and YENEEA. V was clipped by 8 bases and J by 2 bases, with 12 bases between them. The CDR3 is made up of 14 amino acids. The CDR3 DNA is TGTGCCAGCTCCTTCGCGGCCAACACCGGGGAGCTGTTTTTT. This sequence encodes CASSFAANTGELFF.

CDR3: CASRPGLAGGPEQYF. CDR3 in DNA: TGCGCCAGCAGACCGGGACTAGCGGGGGGTCCCGAGCAGTACTTC. The chain recombines TRBV10-2 with TRBJ2-7, with 15 bases fitting TRBD2. V shed 6 bases and J 6 bases; nucleotides not matched to a gene: 6. Germline values: CDR1 WSHSY, CDR2 SAAADI. This CDR3 has 15 residues.

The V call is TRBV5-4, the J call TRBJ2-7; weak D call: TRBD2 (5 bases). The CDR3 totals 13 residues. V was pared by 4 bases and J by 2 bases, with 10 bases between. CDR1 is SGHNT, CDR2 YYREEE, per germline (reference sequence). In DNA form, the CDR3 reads TGTGCCAGCAGCCGGACTGGCACCTACGAGCAGTACTTC. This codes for CASSRTGTYEQYF.

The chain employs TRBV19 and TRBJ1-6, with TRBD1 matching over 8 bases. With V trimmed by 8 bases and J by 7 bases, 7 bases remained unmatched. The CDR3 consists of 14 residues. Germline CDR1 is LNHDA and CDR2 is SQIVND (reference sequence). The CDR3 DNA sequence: TGTGCCAGTGGTCAAACAGGGGGAAATTCACCCCTCCACTTT. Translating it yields CASGQTGGNSPLHF.

The CDR3 reads CASSQVGLGETQYF. The CDR3 DNA sequence: TGTGCCAGCAGCCAAGTGGGGTTAGGAGAGACCCAGTACTTC. The rearrangement links TRBV14 to TRBJ2-5; no clear D gene. V lost 1 base, J lost 4 bases, and 10 bases lay in between. CDR1 and CDR2 (germline): SGHDN, FVKESK. The CDR3 length is 14 residues.

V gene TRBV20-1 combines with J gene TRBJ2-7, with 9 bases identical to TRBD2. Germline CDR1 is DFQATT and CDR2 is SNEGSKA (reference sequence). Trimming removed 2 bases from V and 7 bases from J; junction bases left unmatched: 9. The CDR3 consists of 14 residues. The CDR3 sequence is CSARNSGSSGEQYF. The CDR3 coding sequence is TGCAGTGCTAGAAATAGCGGGAGCTCGGGGGAGCAGTACTTC.

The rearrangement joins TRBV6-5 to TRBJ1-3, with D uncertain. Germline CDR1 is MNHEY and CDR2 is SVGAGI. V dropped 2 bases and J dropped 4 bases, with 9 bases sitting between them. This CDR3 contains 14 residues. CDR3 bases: TGTGCCAGCAGTTACAAGTTCAAGGGAAACACCATATATTTT. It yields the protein CASSYKFKGNTIYF.

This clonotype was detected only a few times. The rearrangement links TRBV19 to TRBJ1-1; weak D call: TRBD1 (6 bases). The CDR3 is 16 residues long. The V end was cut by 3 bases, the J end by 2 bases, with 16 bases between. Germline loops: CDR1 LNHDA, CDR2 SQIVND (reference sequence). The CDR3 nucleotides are TGTGCCAGTAGTATTAGGATCGGGACATCAAACACTGAAGCTTTCTTT. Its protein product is CASSIRIGTSNTEAFF.

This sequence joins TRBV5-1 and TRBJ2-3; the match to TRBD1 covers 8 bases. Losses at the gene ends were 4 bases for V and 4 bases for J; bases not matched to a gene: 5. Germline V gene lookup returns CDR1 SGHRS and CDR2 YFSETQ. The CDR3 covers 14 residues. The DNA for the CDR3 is TGCGCCAGCAGCGGTGGACAGGGAGCAGATACGCAGTATTTT. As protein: CASSGGQGADTQYF.

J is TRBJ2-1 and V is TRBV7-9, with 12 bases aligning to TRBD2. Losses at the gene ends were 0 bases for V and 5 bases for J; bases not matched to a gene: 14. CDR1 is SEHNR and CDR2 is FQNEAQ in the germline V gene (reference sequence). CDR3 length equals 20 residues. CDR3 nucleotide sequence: TGTGCCAGCAGCTTAGCATGGTCTTTACCGGGACTAGCGGGTAACAATGAGCAGTTCTTC. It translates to CASSLAWSLPGLAGNNEQFF.

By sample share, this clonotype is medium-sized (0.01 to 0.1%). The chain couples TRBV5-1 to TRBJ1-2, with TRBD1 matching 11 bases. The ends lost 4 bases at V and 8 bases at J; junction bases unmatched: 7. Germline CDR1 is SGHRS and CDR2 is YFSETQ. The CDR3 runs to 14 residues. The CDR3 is CASSPGQGAGGYTF. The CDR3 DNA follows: TGCGCCAGCAGCCCTGGACAGGGGGCCGGGGGCTACACCTTC.

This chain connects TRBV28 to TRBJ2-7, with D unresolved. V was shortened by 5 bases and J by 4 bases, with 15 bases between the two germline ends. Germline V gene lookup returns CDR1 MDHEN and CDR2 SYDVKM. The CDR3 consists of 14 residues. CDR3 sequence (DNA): TGTGCCAGCAGTCCCCCCAACCGGGCGTACGAGCAGTACTTC. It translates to CASSPPNRAYEQYF.